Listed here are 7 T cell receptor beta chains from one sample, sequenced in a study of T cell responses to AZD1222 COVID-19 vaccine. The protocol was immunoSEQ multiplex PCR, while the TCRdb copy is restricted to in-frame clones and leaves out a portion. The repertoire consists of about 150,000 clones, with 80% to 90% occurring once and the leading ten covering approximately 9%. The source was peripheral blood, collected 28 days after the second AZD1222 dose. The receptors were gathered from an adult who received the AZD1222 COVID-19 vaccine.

CDR3 bases: TGTGCCAGCAGCCAATCGGTTAGCAATCAGCCCCAGCATTTT. Its protein is CASSQSVSNQPQHF. This chain links TRBV3-1 (or the pseudogene TRBV3-2) with TRBJ1-5; D unclear. V was shortened by 2 bases and J by 0 bases, with 5 bases between the two germline ends. Germline V gives CDR1 LGHDT, CDR2 YNNKEL (reference sequence). The CDR3 loop spans 14 amino acids.

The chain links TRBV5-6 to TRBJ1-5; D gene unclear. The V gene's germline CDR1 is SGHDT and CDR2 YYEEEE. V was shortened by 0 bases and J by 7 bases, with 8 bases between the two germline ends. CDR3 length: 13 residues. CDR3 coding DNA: TGTGCCAGCAGCTTGGTGGGTGGGCAGCCCCAGCATTTT. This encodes CASSLVGGQPQHF.

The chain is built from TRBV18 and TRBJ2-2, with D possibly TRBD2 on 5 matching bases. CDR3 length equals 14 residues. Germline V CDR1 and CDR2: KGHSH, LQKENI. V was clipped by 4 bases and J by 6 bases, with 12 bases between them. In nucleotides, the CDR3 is TGTGCCAGCTCACTTACTAGTGACCCCGGGGAGCTGTTTTTT. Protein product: CASSLTSDPGELFF.

The CDR3 here is CASSPGGGLSNGWMNTEAFF. CDR3 DNA sequence: TGTGCCAGCAGCCCTGGCGGAGGGCTTTCAAACGGCTGGATGAACACTGAAGCTTTCTTT. This chain connects TRBV5-5 to TRBJ1-1; D is ambiguous. Looked up from germline, CDR1 is SGHKS and CDR2 is YYEKEE (reference sequence). The CDR3 runs to 20 residues. With 4 bases removed from V and 0 bases from J, the gap between germline ends came to 28 bases.

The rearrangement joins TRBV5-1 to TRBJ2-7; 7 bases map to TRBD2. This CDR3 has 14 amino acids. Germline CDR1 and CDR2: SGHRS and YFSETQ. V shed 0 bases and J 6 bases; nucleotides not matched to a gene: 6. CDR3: CASSLGTSASEQYF. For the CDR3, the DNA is TGCGCCAGCAGCTTGGGGACTAGTGCCTCCGAGCAGTACTTC.

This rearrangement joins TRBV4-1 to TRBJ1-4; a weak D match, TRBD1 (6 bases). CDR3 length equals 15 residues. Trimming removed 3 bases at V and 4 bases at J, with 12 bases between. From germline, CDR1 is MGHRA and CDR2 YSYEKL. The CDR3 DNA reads TGCGCCAGCAGCCAGCGACAGGTTTTTAATGAAAAACTGTTTTTT. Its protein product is CASSQRQVFNEKLFF.

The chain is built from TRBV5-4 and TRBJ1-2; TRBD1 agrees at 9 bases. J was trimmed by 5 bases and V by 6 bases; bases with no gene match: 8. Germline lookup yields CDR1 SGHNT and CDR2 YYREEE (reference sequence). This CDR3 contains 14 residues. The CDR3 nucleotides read TGTGCCAGCACCCGGACAGGGGAAGGTTATGGCTACACCTTC. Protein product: CASTRTGEGYGYTF. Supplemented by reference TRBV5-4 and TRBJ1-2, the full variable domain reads ETGVTQSPTHLIKTRGQQVTLRCSSQSGHNTVSWYQQALGQGPQFIFQYYREEENGRGNFPPRFSGLQFPNYSSELNVNALELDDSALYLCASTRTGEGYGYTFGSGTRLTVV.